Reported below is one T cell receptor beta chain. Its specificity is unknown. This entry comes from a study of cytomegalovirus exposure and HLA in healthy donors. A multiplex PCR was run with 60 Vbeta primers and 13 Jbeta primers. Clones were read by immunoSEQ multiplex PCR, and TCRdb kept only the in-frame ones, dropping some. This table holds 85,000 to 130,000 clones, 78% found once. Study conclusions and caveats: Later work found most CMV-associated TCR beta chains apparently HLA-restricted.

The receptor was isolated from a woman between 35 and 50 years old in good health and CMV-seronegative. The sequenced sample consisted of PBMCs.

CDR3 region: CASSSLTEQETQYF. CDR3 in DNA: TGTGCCAGCAGCTCTTTGACAGAACAAGAGACCCAGTACTTC. This sequence joins TRBV7-2 and TRBJ2-5; tentatively, D is TRBD1 (5 bases). Germline assignment: CDR1 SGHTA and CDR2 FQGNSA. V lost 4 bases and J 2 bases, leaving 11 bases between the germline ends. The CDR3 is made up of 14 amino acids.